This TCR beta chain is drawn from a study of CD8 T cells in Susac syndrome. Purification of the CD8+ and CD4+ T cells relied on negative isolation, and TEMRA cells underwent FACS enrichment. Study-wide points: It was acknowledged in the study that the number of individuals who were included in its TCR sequencing and HLA analysis was relatively small.

Random hexamers were used to reverse transcribe the RNA input (about 0.5 to 1 ug). Multiplex immunoSEQ PCR targeted 54 Vbeta and 13 Jbeta TCR beta segments. TCRdb redid the calling of the immunoSEQ multiplex PCR reads with MiXCR, one entry per CDR3 protein. The sample yields a few hundred thousand distinct CDR3 sequences, roughly 96% seen once. A note on this clonotype: Its target is not known.

This receptor was taken from a human donor with multiple sclerosis. Sequenced: CD4+ T cells from PBMCs.

The DNA for the CDR3 is TGTGCCTGGACCTCCGGGACCTACACCGGGGAGCTGTTTTTT. The encoded protein is CAWTSGTYTGELFF. The V and J genes are TRBV30 and TRBJ2-2; either TRBD1 or TRBD2 may supply D (5 bases each). The germline CDR1 and CDR2 sequences are GTSNPN and SVGIG (reference sequence). The V gene lost 4 bases and the J gene lost 3 bases, with 12 bases spanning the gap. This CDR3 contains 14 residues.